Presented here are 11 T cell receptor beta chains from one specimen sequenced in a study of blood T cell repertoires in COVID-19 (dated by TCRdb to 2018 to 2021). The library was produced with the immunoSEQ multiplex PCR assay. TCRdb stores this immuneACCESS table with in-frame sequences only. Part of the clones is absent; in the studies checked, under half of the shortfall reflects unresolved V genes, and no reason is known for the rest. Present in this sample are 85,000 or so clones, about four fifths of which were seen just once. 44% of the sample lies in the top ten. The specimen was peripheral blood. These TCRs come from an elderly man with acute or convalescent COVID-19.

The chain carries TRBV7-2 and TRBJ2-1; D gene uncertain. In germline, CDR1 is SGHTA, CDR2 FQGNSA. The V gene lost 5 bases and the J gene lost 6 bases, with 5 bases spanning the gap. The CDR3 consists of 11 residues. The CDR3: CASSLLNEQFF. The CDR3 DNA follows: TGTGCCAGCAGCCTCCTCAATGAGCAGTTCTTC.

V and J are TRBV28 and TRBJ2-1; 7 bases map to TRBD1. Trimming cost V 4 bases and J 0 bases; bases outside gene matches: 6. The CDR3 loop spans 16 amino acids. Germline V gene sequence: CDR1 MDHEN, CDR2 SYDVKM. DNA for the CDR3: TGTGCCAGCAGTTCCCAGACAGGGTACTCCTACAATGAGCAGTTCTTC. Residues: CASSSQTGYSYNEQFF.

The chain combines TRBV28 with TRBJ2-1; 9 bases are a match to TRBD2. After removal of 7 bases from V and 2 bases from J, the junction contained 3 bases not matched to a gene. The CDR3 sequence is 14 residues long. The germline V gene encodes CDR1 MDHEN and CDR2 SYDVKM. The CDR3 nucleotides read TGTGCCAGCATGGAGCGGGAGGCCTACAATGAGCAGTTCTTC. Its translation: CASMEREAYNEQFF.

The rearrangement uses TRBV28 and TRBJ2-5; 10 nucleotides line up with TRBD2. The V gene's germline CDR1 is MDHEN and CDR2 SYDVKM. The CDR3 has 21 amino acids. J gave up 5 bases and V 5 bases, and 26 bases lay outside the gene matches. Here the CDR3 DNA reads TGTGCCAGCAGTCCCCAGAGGGGGCGACCGACGAGCGGGAGGGGGAGGGAGACCCAGTACTTC. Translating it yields CASSPQRGRPTSGRGRETQYF.

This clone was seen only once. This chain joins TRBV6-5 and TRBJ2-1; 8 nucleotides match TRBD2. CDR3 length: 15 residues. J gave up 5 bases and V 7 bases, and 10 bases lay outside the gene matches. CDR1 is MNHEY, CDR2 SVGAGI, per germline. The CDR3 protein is CASNRAGVVDNEQFF. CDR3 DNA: TGTGCCAGCAATCGAGCGGGAGTGGTGGACAATGAGCAGTTCTTC.

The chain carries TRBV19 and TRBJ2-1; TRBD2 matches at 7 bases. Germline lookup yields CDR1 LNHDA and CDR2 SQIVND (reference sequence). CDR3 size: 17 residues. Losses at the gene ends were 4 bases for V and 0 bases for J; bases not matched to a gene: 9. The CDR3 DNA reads TGTGCCAGTAGTAAGAAGGTGGCGGGAGTCTCCTACAATGAGCAGTTCTTC. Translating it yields CASSKKVAGVSYNEQFF.

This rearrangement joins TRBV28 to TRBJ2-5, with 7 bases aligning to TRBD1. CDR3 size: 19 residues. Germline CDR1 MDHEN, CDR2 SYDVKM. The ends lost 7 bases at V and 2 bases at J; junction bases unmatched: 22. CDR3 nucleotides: TGTGCCAGCACAGGTGCCAGCAGTTTATACGGCAGGGGGCAAGAGACCCAGTACTTC. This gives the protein CASTGASSLYGRGQETQYF.

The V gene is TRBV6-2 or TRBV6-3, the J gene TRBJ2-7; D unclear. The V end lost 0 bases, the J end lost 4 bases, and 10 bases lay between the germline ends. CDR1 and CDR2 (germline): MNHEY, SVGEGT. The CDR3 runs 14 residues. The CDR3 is CASSYSLVSYEQYF. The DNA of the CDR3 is TGTGCCAGCAGTTACTCGCTAGTGTCTTACGAGCAGTACTTC.

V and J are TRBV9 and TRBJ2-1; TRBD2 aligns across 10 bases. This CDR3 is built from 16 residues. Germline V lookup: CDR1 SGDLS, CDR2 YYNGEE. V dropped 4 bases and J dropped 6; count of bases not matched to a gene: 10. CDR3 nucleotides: TGTGCCAGCAGCTGGGGCGCTAGCGGGGGTAGCAATGAGCAGTTCTTC. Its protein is CASSWGASGGSNEQFF.

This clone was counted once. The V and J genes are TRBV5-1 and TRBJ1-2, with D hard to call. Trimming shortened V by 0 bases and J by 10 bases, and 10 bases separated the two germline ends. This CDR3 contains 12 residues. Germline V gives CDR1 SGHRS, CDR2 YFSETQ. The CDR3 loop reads CASSLDFDSYTF. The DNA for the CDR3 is TGCGCCAGCAGCTTGGACTTCGACTCCTACACCTTC.

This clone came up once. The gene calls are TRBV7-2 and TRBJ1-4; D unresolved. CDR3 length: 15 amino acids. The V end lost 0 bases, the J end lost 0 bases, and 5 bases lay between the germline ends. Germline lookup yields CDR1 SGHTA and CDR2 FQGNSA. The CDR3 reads CASSLAGPTNEKLFF. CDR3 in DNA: TGTGCCAGCAGCTTAGCCGGTCCAACTAATGAAAAACTGTTTTTT.